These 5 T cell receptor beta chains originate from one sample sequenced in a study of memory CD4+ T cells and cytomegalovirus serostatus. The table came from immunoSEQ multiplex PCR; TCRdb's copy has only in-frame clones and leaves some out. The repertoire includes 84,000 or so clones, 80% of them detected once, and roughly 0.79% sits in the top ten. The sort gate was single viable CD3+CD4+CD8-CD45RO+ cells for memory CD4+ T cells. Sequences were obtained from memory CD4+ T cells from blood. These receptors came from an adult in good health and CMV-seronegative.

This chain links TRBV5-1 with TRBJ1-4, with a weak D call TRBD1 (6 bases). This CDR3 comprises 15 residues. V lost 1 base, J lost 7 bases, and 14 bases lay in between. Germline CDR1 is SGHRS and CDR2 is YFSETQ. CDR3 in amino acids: CASSLIAGGAEKLFF. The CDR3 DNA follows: TGCGCCAGCAGCTTGATAGCGGGGGGGGCTGAAAAACTGTTTTTT.

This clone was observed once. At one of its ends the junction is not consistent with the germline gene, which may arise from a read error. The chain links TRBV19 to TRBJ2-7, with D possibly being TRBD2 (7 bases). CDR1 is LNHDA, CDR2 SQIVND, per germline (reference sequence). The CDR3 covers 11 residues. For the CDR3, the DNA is TGTGCCAGCAACGGGGGAGGGACACCGAACTTC. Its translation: CASNGGGTPNF.

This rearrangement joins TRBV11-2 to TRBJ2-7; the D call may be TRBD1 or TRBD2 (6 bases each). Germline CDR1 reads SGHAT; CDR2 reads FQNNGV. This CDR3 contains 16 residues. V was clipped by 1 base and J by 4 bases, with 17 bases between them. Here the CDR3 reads CASSLGYGRGGYEQYF. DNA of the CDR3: TGTGCCAGCAGCTTAGGGTATGGGAGAGGGGGGTACGAGCAGTACTTC.

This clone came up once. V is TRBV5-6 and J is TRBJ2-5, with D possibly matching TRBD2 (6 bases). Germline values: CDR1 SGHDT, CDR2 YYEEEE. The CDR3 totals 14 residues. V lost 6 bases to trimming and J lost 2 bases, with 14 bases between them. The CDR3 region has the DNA TGTGCCAGCACCCGGCGGGCGGGGCAAGAGACCCAGTACTTC. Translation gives CASTRRAGQETQYF.

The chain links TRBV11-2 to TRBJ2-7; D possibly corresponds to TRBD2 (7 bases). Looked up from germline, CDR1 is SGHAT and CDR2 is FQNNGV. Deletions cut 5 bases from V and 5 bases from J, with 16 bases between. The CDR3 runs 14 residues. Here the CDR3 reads CASSRGTGRHEQYF. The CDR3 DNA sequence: TGTGCCAGCAGCAGGGGGACCGGGAGGCACGAGCAGTACTTC. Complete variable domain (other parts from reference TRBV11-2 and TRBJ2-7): EAGVAQSPRYKIIEKRQSVAFWCNPISGHATLYWYQQILGQGPKLLIQFQNNGVVDDSQLPKDRFSAERLKGVDSTLKIQPAKLEDSAVYLCASSRGTGRHEQYFGPGTRLTVT.